The T cell receptor beta chain under discussion was sequenced for a study of cytomegalovirus exposure and HLA in healthy donors. Study-wide results and limits: In the 120 validation repertoires, a later analysis found that first-cohort TCR clusters tended to co-occur.

This CDR3 is 15 amino acids long. Germline V CDR1 and CDR2: MNHEY, SVGAGI. V trimming: 0 bases; J trimming: 7 bases; junction bases outside the gene matches: 4. Details on this clone: Antigen: not known.

The approximately 120-subject validation cohort, separate from the roughly 670-subject first cohort, included the donors. The data were produced by immunoSEQ multiplex PCR, yet TCRdb's version contains in-frame clones alone and is incomplete. The data contain roughly 120,000 clones, about nine tenths of them singletons. Sequencing used PBMCs. This receptor was identified in a man aged 30-40 years in good health and CMV-seronegative. The chain couples TRBV6-5 to TRBJ1-5, with 9 bases lining up with TRBD1. CDR3 coding DNA: TGTGCCAGCAGTTACTCGGGACAGGGAGGCCAGCCCCAGCATTTT. Encoded protein: CASSYSGQGGQPQHF.